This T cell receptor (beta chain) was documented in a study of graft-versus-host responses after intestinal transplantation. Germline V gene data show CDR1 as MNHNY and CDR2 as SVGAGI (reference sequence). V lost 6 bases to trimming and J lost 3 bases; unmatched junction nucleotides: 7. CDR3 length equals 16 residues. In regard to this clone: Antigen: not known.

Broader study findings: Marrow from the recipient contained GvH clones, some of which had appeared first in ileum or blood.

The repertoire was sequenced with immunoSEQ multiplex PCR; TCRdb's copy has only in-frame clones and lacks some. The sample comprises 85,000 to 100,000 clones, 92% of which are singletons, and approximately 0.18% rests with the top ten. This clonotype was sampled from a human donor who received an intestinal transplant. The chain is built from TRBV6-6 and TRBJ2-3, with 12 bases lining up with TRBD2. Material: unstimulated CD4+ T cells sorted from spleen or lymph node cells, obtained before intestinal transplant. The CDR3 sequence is CASRYRTSGNTDTQYF. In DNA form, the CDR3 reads TGTGCCAGCAGATACCGGACTAGCGGGAATACAGATACGCAGTATTTT.